What follows are 27 T cell receptor beta chains derived from one specimen sequenced in a study of beta chain features in type 1 diabetes. Sequencing targeted expressed TCRB transcripts, as all isolated RNA had been reverse transcribed. Clones were read by immunoSEQ multiplex PCR, and TCRdb kept only the in-frame ones, dropping some. There are 400,000 to 500,000 clones in the sample; approximately 15% occur only once, and about 0.034% lies in the top ten. Sequenced input: naive CD4+ T cells from blood. Receptor source: a man under 40 in good health.

This clone has just a few counts. The genes are TRBV14 and TRBJ1-2; D may be TRBD1 (6 bases). Trimming removed 3 bases from V and 5 bases from J, with 16 bases in between. Germline V gene lookup returns CDR1 SGHDN and CDR2 FVKESK. CDR3 length: 15 residues. CDR3 region: CASSQRRGGDYGYTF. The CDR3 coding sequence is TGTGCCAGCAGCCAGCGCAGGGGCGGCGATTATGGCTACACCTTC.

The chain carries TRBV5-6 and TRBJ2-1; D is unclear. With 2 bases removed from V and 10 bases from J, the gap between germline ends came to 7 bases. There are 11 residues in the CDR3. Germline lookup yields CDR1 SGHDT and CDR2 YYEEEE. In DNA, the CDR3 is TGTGCCAGCAGCTTCGTTCTAGAGCAGTTCTTC. Translating gives CASSFVLEQFF.

V usage is TRBV10-3 and J usage is TRBJ1-1; no reliable D call. The V end was cut by 11 bases, the J end by 11 bases, with 9 bases between. Germline assignment: CDR1 ENHRY and CDR2 SYGVKD. The CDR3 consists of 8 residues. The CDR3 sequence: CAPPVAFF. The CDR3 nucleotides read TGTGCCCCCCCGGTGGCTTTCTTT.

The gene calls are TRBV7-6 and TRBJ2-3; TRBD1 is a possible D gene (5 bases). Trimming removed 2 bases at V and 1 base at J, with 13 bases between. Germline CDR1 reads SGHVS; CDR2 reads FNYEAQ. The CDR3 sequence is 16 residues long. CDR3 DNA sequence: TGTGCCAGCAGCTTATTGGGCGGCAGGGGCACAGATACGCAGTATTTT. Protein sequence: CASSLLGGRGTDTQYF.

As regards this clone: This sample also contains other DNA sequences that code for the same CDR3. This CDR3 is CSASLVYEQYF. CDR3 coding DNA: TGCAGTGCTAGTCTCGTATACGAGCAGTACTTC. The chain links TRBV20-1 to TRBJ2-7; no reliable D call. Per the germline V gene, CDR1 is DFQATT and CDR2 is SNEGSKA (reference sequence). The V end lost 3 bases, the J end lost 4 bases, and 7 bases lay between the germline ends. CDR3 size: 11 residues.

In its sample, this clone was seen a few times. CDR3 loop: CASSATGVGYTF. The DNA of the CDR3 is TGTGCCAGCAGTGCGACAGGGGTTGGCTACACCTTC. The chain is built from TRBV2 and TRBJ1-2; the match to TRBD1 covers 8 bases. Germline CDR1 is SNHLY and CDR2 is FYNNEI. The CDR3 is 12 residues long. V trimming: 4 bases; J trimming: 7 bases; junction bases outside the gene matches: 2.

This clone was picked up a small number of times. The V and J genes are TRBV4-2 and TRBJ1-5; D gene uncertain. The CDR3 covers 15 residues. Germline loops: CDR1 LGHNA, CDR2 YNFKEQ. Trimming pared 0 bases from V and 2 bases from J, leaving 8 bases between. The CDR3 is CASSQEGSGNQPQHF. CDR3 coding DNA: TGTGCCAGCAGCCAAGAGGGATCGGGCAATCAGCCCCAGCATTTT.

The chain uses TRBV9 and TRBJ2-5; 16 bases fit TRBD2. The CDR3 spans 16 residues. V lost 2 bases, J lost 5 bases, and 3 bases stayed unmatched. Germline assignment: CDR1 SGDLS and CDR2 YYNGEE. The CDR3 protein is CASSVGLAGGEETQYF. CDR3 nucleotides: TGTGCCAGCAGCGTGGGACTAGCGGGAGGGGAGGAGACCCAGTACTTC.

This chain connects TRBV9 to TRBJ2-3; 7 nucleotides agree with TRBD2. The CDR3 is made up of 17 amino acids. The junction had 8 bases not matched to a gene; V was cut back by 0 bases and J by 1 base. Germline V CDR1 and CDR2: SGDLS, YYNGEE. The CDR3 DNA reads TGTGCCAGCAGCGTAGGCGTCGGGGGGTCAGGCACAGATACGCAGTATTTT. It yields the protein CASSVGVGGSGTDTQYF.

In DNA form, the CDR3 reads TGTGCCAGCAGCTTGCGGGAGTATGAGCAGTTCTTC. Protein sequence: CASSLREYEQFF. The rearrangement joins TRBV5-4 to TRBJ2-1; a possible D gene is TRBD2 (6 bases). The germline V and J ends were trimmed by 1 base and 8 bases, with 7 bases remaining between them. The germline gives CDR1 SGHNT, CDR2 YYREEE (reference sequence). The CDR3 length is 12 residues.

The chain is built from TRBV30 and TRBJ1-1, with no clear D. Germline V CDR1 and CDR2: GTSNPN, SVGIG (reference sequence). The CDR3 extends over 13 amino acids. V shed 7 bases and J shed 3 bases, with 15 bases lying between them. The CDR3 nucleotides are TGTGCCTACACGACCAGAAGGTACACTGAAGCTTTCTTT. This encodes CAYTTRRYTEAFF.

The table lists this clone with many counts. The chain has TRBV7-9 and TRBJ2-1; 7 bases match TRBD1. V shed 1 base, J shed 7 bases, and the junction held 7 bases outside the gene matches. Per the germline V gene, CDR1 is SEHNR and CDR2 is FQNEAQ (reference sequence). The length of the CDR3 is 15 residues. CDR3 amino acids: CASSLDRGPGNEQFF. Here the CDR3 DNA reads TGTGCCAGCAGCTTAGACAGGGGCCCTGGGAATGAGCAGTTCTTC.

This clone occurred a few times. This rearrangement joins TRBV7-9 to TRBJ1-1, with a weak D call TRBD1 (6 bases). Germline loops: CDR1 SEHNR, CDR2 FQNEAQ (reference sequence). V was shortened by 2 bases and J by 1 base, with 11 bases between the two germline ends. The CDR3 loop spans 15 amino acids. CDR3 sequence: CASSLQGNPNTEAFF. The DNA for the CDR3 is TGTGCCAGCAGCTTACAGGGGAACCCGAACACTGAAGCTTTCTTT. Based on the CDR3 plus reference TRBV7-9 and TRBJ1-1, the full variable domain is DTGVSQNPRHKITKRGQNVTFRCDPISEHNRLYWYRQTLGQGPEFLTYFQNEAQLEKSRLLSDRFSAERPKGSFSTLEIQRTEQGDSAMYLCASSLQGNPNTEAFFGQGTRLTVV.

This clone was counted a few times. This sequence joins TRBV28 and TRBJ1-5; unclear D gene. CDR1 is MDHEN and CDR2 is SYDVKM in the germline V gene. The CDR3 is 14 amino acids. V lost 4 bases to trimming and J lost 6 bases, with 13 bases between them. CDR3 coding DNA: TGTGCCAGCAGTTCGTCGATGGGGTTTCAGCCCCAGCATTTT. It codes for CASSSSMGFQPQHF. The full variable domain, its missing parts supplied by reference TRBV28 and TRBJ1-5, is DVKVTQSSRYLVKRTGEKVFLECVQDMDHENMFWYRQDPGLGLRLIYFSYDVKMKEKGDIPEGYSVSREKKERFSLILESASTNQTSMYLCASSSSMGFQPQHFGDGTRLSIL.

The rearrangement uses TRBV5-6 and TRBJ2-5, with 7 bases aligning to TRBD2. The CDR3 totals 14 residues. From germline, CDR1 is SGHDT and CDR2 YYEEEE. The J segment lost 3 bases and the V segment lost 1 base, leaving 3 bases of the junction unmatched. CDR3 in DNA: TGTGCCAGCAGCTTGTTCCGGGGGGAAGAGACCCAGTACTTC. This translates into CASSLFRGEETQYF.

This clone was observed a few times. The gene calls are TRBV6-1 and TRBJ2-6; no clear D gene. This CDR3 region has 15 residues. V was shortened by 3 bases and J by 0 bases, with 6 bases between the two germline ends. Per germline, CDR1 MNHNS and CDR2 SASEGT. CDR3 loop: CASSDRVSGANVLTF. CDR3 coding DNA: TGTGCCAGCAGTGATAGGGTCTCTGGGGCCAACGTCCTGACTTTC.

In this sample, this clone turned up a few times. V is TRBV9 and J is TRBJ2-3; D is possibly TRBD2 (6 bases). The germline V gene encodes CDR1 SGDLS and CDR2 YYNGEE. V was shortened by 0 bases and J by 1 base, with 12 bases between the two germline ends. The CDR3 extends over 16 amino acids. This CDR3 reads CASSVGLGLGTDTQYF. CDR3 DNA sequence: TGTGCCAGCAGCGTAGGACTGGGACTCGGCACAGATACGCAGTATTTT.

The chain joins TRBV28 to TRBJ2-1; D is unresolved. Germline CDR1 is MDHEN and CDR2 is SYDVKM. CDR3 length: 12 amino acids. V lost 6 bases and J lost 9, with 12 bases in between. CDR3 sequence (DNA): TGTGCCAGCAGCCTAATCCTTGGTGAGCAGTTCTTC. This encodes CASSLILGEQFF.

This clone has a count of ten or more. This sequence joins TRBV18 and TRBJ2-3, with D perhaps matching TRBD2 (6 bases). V gave up 3 bases and J gave up 0 bases, with 13 bases separating them. The length of the CDR3 is 16 residues. Germline V gene lookup returns CDR1 KGHSH and CDR2 LQKENI. The CDR3 sequence is CASSPTAGTSTDTQYF. The CDR3 DNA sequence: TGTGCCAGCTCACCGACAGCGGGTACTAGCACAGATACGCAGTATTTT.

The chain combines TRBV30 with TRBJ1-5, with 8 positions matching TRBD1. The CDR3 consists of 12 residues. V was clipped by 4 bases and J by 7 bases; unmatched bases: 3. The germline gives CDR1 GTSNPN, CDR2 SVGIG (reference sequence). In DNA, the CDR3 is TGTGCCTGGAAATCAGGGGGCCAGCCCCAGCATTTT. Translation gives CAWKSGGQPQHF.

This sequence joins TRBV5-1 and TRBJ2-5; D is unclear. V dropped 1 base and J dropped 4 bases, with 11 bases sitting between them. The CDR3 has 14 residues. The germline V gene encodes CDR1 SGHRS and CDR2 YFSETQ. The CDR3 region is CASSLFMVSETQYF. The CDR3 nucleotides are TGCGCCAGCAGCTTGTTCATGGTTTCAGAGACCCAGTACTTC.

This clone was counted a few times. The chain recombines TRBV27 with TRBJ2-7, with 12 positions matching TRBD2. V dropped 5 bases and J dropped 2; count of bases not matched to a gene: 4. Germline V lookup: CDR1 MNHEY, CDR2 SMNVEV (reference sequence). The CDR3 spans 15 residues. In DNA, the CDR3 is TGTGCCAGCAGTCCAACTAGCGGGAGGACCTACGAGCAGTACGTC. Protein sequence: CASSPTSGRTYEQYV.

The chain employs TRBV7-3 and TRBJ2-3, with D possibly TRBD2 on 5 matching bases. CDR3 length: 15 amino acids. V lost 3 bases to trimming and J lost 0 bases, with 10 bases between them. Per the germline V gene, CDR1 is SGHTA and CDR2 is FQGTGA. CDR3 region: CASSFIAMSTDTQYF. As DNA, the CDR3 is TGTGCCAGCAGCTTCATAGCGATGAGCACAGATACGCAGTATTTT. Filled out from reference TRBV7-3 and TRBJ2-3, the complete variable domain reads GAGVSQTPSNKVTEKGKYVELRCDPISGHTALYWYRQSLGQGPEFLIYFQGTGAADDSGLPNDRFFAVRPEGSVSTLKIQRTERGDSAVYLCASSFIAMSTDTQYFGPGTRLTVL.

This clone was counted between two and nine times. The CDR3: CASSLVQSYEQYF. CDR3 nucleotides: TGCGCCAGCAGCTTGGTTCAGTCCTACGAGCAGTACTTC. The gene calls are TRBV5-1 and TRBJ2-7, with D uncertain. Per germline, CDR1 SGHRS and CDR2 YFSETQ. The CDR3 runs to 13 residues. Trimming removed 0 bases from V and 1 base from J, with 5 bases in between.

The chain joins TRBV7-2 to TRBJ2-3, with unresolved D. Germline lookup yields CDR1 SGHTA and CDR2 FQGNSA. The length of the CDR3 is 15 residues. The ends were cut back, 2 bases at V and 1 base at J, with 10 bases in the middle. CDR3 sequence: CASSLRVTGTDTQYF. The DNA for the CDR3 is TGTGCCAGCAGCTTACGGGTGACGGGCACAGATACGCAGTATTTT. Drawing the rest from reference TRBV7-2 and TRBJ2-3, the complete variable domain is GAGVSQSPSNKVTEKGKDVELRCDPISGHTALYWYRQSLGQGLEFLIYFQGNSAPDKSGLPSDRFSAERTGGSVSTLTIQRTQQEDSAVYLCASSLRVTGTDTQYFGPGTRLTVL.

This clone has at least ten counts. This chain links TRBV29-1 with TRBJ2-3; D is perhaps TRBD2 (6 bases). The CDR3 has 14 residues. Trimming removed 4 bases at V and 0 bases at J, with 11 bases between. In germline, CDR1 is SQVTM, CDR2 ANQGSEA. The CDR3 protein is CSVAGTPSTDTQYF. As DNA, the CDR3 is TGCAGCGTTGCCGGGACTCCGAGCACAGATACGCAGTATTTT.

This sequence joins TRBV19 and TRBJ2-5; maybe TRBD2 (6 bases). Per the germline V gene, CDR1 is LNHDA and CDR2 is SQIVND (reference sequence). V lost 5 bases to trimming and J lost 5 bases, with 6 bases between them. The CDR3 spans 11 residues. CDR3 coding DNA: TGTGCCAGTAGTGCGGGGGAGACCCAGTACTTC. It yields the protein CASSAGETQYF.